This T cell receptor (beta chain) was captured by sequencing in a study of T cell responses to AZD1222 COVID-19 vaccine. The method was immunoSEQ multiplex PCR; TCRdb's version includes in-frame clones alone and lacks a portion of them. This table has some 150,000 clones, about nine tenths appearing once. Deletions cut 4 bases from V and 4 bases from J, with 16 bases between. Germline loops: CDR1 SQVTM, CDR2 ANQGSEA. The CDR3 is 14 residues long. The sequence was obtained from an adult in good health. The sample consisted of peripheral blood, taken on day 0 of AZD1222 vaccination. V and J are TRBV29-1 and TRBJ1-1; D is ambiguous. In DNA, the CDR3 is TGCAGCGTTGTAGTAGGGCTAGGTTTCACTGAAGCTTTCTTT. Protein sequence: CSVVVGLGFTEAFF.